These T cell receptor beta chains were read from a single sample in a study of CD8+CD57+ T cells in acquired aplastic anemia. One entry per CDR3 protein results from TCRdb running MiXCR on the reads. Counted here are 450,000 to 600,000 distinct CDR3 sequences, about a third occurring once; the ten biggest clones make up nearly 0.85%. Sequences were obtained from sorted CD4+, CD8+, or CD8+CD57+ T cells (not recorded which) from PBMCs. Source of these receptors: a human donor with aplastic anemia. CDR3s include the opening cysteine and the closing phenylalanine or tryptophan. A D gene is named only where the DNA matches it firmly. Size is omitted from some rows. Given values are once, few, many or a class for expanded clones.

D	size	V	J	DNA	CDR3
-	few	TRBV7-8	TRBJ2-1	TGTGCCAGCAGCTTAGAAATCGCGACCCTTAGTGAGCAGTTCTTC	CASSLEIATLSEQFF
TRBD1	many	TRBV29-1	TRBJ2-7	TGCAGCGTTAGAAGGACAGGTGCGACCTACGAGCAGTACTTC	CSVRRTGATYEQYF
-	-	TRBV19	TRBJ1-6	TGTGCCAGTAGTGGTGGAGGGGCAGGTTCACCCCTCCACTTT	CASSGGGAGSPLHF
-	many	TRBV24-1	TRBJ1-6	TGTGCCACCAGTGATTCCCGACGGCAGAATTCACCCCTCCACTTT	CATSDSRRQNSPLHF
-	many	TRBV20-1	TRBJ1-6	TGCAGTGCGACCGGCATTCGGAATTCACCCCTCCACTTT	CSATGIRNSPLHF
-	many	TRBV7-9	TRBJ1-1	TGTGCCAGCAGCTCCAGTAGGGTCACTGAAGCTTTCTTT	CASSSSRVTEAFF
-	many	TRBV19	TRBJ1-3	TGTGCCAGTAGTCCGGGACACCAAGAGGGAAACACCATATATTTT	CASSPGHQEGNTIYF
-	many	TRBV29-1	TRBJ2-1	TGCAGCGTTGAGGGGGATTTGTGGCTGAGCTCCTACAATGAGCAGTTCTTC	CSVEGDLWLSSYNEQFF
TRBD2	many	TRBV2	TRBJ2-5	TGTGCCAGCAGGGCTACCGGGACTAGTCAAGAGACCCAGTACTTC	CASRATGTSQETQYF
-	-	TRBV18	TRBJ2-1	TGTGCCAGCTCACCACCGGGTGGAATTGTCGGGGAGCAGTTCTTC	CASSPPGGIVGEQFF
TRBD1	many	TRBV19	TRBJ1-5	TGTGCCAGTAGCCTTCGGGACAGGGGGCGGGAGCAGCCCCAGCATTTT	CASSLRDRGREQPQHF
TRBD1	-	TRBV2	TRBJ2-7	TGTGCCGGGGCCGGGACAGGGGGCTCGGGCGAGCAGTACTTC	CAGAGTGGSGEQYF
TRBD2	-	TRBV9	TRBJ2-5	TGTGCCAGCAGCGTTAATCCTAGCGGGGGGGCCGGGGAGACCCAGTACTTC	CASSVNPSGGAGETQYF
TRBD2	many	TRBV15	TRBJ2-3	TGTGCCACCAGCAGAGATCCCCTAGCGGTGGATACGCAGTATTTT	CATSRDPLAVDTQYF
-	once	TRBV19	TRBJ2-5	TGTGCCAGTAGTTTGCAGGGAGGAGGCAAGACCCAGTACTTC	CASSLQGGGKTQYF
-	many	TRBV15	TRBJ1-1	TGTGCCACCAGCAGAGTAGGGCAGTTGAACACTGAAGCTTTCTTT	CATSRVGQLNTEAFF
-	few	TRBV5-6	TRBJ2-7	TGTGCCAGCAGCTTGGGGACTGTAAGGACAGCGTCCTACGAGCAGTACTTC	CASSLGTVRTASYEQYF
-	many	TRBV15	TRBJ1-2	TGTGCCACCAGCAGAGAGCCGGTGGGCGGGTATGGCTACACCTTC	CATSREPVGGYGYTF
-	many	TRBV24-1	TRBJ2-1	TGTGCCACCCGAGGGAACCTCGGGACCGCGTCAGGCGAGCAGTTCTTC	CATRGNLGTASGEQFF
-	few	TRBV12-3/TRBV12-4	TRBJ1-1	TGTGCCAGCAGAACGACTTCCGGGGGCACTGAAGCTTTCTTT	CASRTTSGGTEAFF
-	few	TRBV5-5	TRBJ1-1	TGTGCCAGCAGCTTGAAGGGAGGGGGCACTGAAGCTTTCTTT	CASSLKGGGTEAFF
-	few	TRBV7-3	TRBJ2-2	TGTGCCAGCAGTCGAGGGCCCAACACCGGGGAGCTGTTTTTT	CASSRGPNTGELFF
-	-	TRBV6-2/TRBV6-3	TRBJ2-7	TGTGCCAGCAGTTACCCAATTATATACGAGCAGTACTTC	CASSYPIIYEQYF
TRBD1	many	TRBV19	TRBJ1-5	TGTGCCAGTAGGGACAGGGGGTCAGGCAATCAGCCCCAGCATTTT	CASRDRGSGNQPQHF
TRBD2	-	TRBV3-1	TRBJ2-5	TGTGCCAGCAGCCCCGGGACTACTGAAGAGACCCAGTACTTC	CASSPGTTEETQYF
TRBD2	-	TRBV20-1	TRBJ2-7	TGCAGTGCTACCCCCGGGCTAGCGGGCAGAACCTACGAGCAGTACTTC	CSATPGLAGRTYEQYF
TRBD2	-	TRBV20-1	TRBJ2-7	TGCAGTGCTGACGGACTAGCGGATAATCTCTACGAGCAGTACTTC	CSADGLADNLYEQYF
TRBD1	-	TRBV10-1	TRBJ1-1	TGCGCCAGCGGGGGACAGGGGGCGCGAAGGGAAGCTTTCTTT	CASGGQGARREAFF
-	-	TRBV4-2	TRBJ2-3	TGTGCCAGCAGCCCCTCGTTGGCAGCGGACACAGATACGCAGTATTTT	CASSPSLAADTDTQYF
-	-	TRBV27	TRBJ2-3	TGTGCCAGCAGTTTATATAAGGGGGGCAGACTCGCTCTGACAGATACGCAGTATTTT	CASSLYKGGRLALTDTQYF
-	few	TRBV18	TRBJ2-2	TGTGCCAGCTCACCACCCGGGACAACGAACACCGGGGAGCTGTTTTTT	CASSPPGTTNTGELFF
TRBD1	-	TRBV29-1	TRBJ2-2	TGCAGCGTGACTTGGACAGGTATCCCCGGGGAGCTGTTTTTT	CSVTWTGIPGELFF
-	many	TRBV19	TRBJ1-1	TGTGCCAGTAGTATATTTCGCGAGGGGACTGAAGCTTTCTTT	CASSIFREGTEAFF
-	few	TRBV10-3	TRBJ1-5	TGTGCCACCTACCCTGCGGACGGAGGGAATCAGCCCCAGCATTTT	CATYPADGGNQPQHF
-	many	TRBV12-3/TRBV12-4	TRBJ1-2	TGTGCCAGCAGCCGGGGCGGGCCTGGCTACACCTTC	CASSRGGPGYTF
-	-	TRBV11-1	TRBJ2-7	TGTGCCAGCAGCTTATTCCCCCCCACCTACGAGCAGTACTTC	CASSLFPPTYEQYF
-	many	TRBV20-1	TRBJ2-1	TGCAGTGCTAGACAGGCTGGCTCCTACAATGAGCAGTTCTTC	CSARQAGSYNEQFF
-	-	TRBV5-1	TRBJ2-2	TGCGCCAGCAGCTTGGGACTAGGGGGAACCGGGGAGCTGTTTTTT	CASSLGLGGTGELFF
-	once	TRBV10-2	TRBJ2-7	TGCGCCAGCAGTGAGTTAGACGGTTACGAGCAGTACTTC	CASSELDGYEQYF
TRBD1	-	TRBV12-3/TRBV12-4	TRBJ1-5	TGTGCCAGCAGTTTAGGGACAGGTAGGGAATCGCCCCAGCATTTT	CASSLGTGRESPQHF
-	few	TRBV4-2	TRBJ1-2	TGTGCCAGCAGGGGGTTATGGGGGCTTGGGGGCTACACCTTC	CASRGLWGLGGYTF
TRBD1	few	TRBV6-6	TRBJ2-5	TGTGCCAGCAGTTACTTCGACAGGGGAGAAGAGACCCAGTACTTC	CASSYFDRGEETQYF